This is a list of T cell receptor beta chains from one sample in a study of cytomegalovirus exposure and HLA in healthy donors. Some clones are missing from TCRdb's copy, which holds only in-frame ones; the method was immunoSEQ multiplex PCR. The sample lists about 76,000 clones; about 76% were seen once. What was sequenced was PBMCs. The receptor source for this set is a male donor in good health and CMV-seropositive. Both conserved end residues are part of each CDR3. A D gene is named only where the DNA matches it firmly. Clone size is stated in some rows and not others, as once, few, many or a class when expanded.

size: NA; V: TRBV7-2; D: TRBD1; J: TRBJ2-1; DNA: TGTGCCAGCAGCTCCCCGGACAGGGGGCTTTTGAATGAGCAGTTCTTC; CDR3: CASSSPDRGLLNEQFF
size: NA; V: TRBV7-2; D: NA; J: TRBJ2-1; DNA: TGTGCCAGCAGCTTAGCATTTGGGCTCCTCTCCTACAATGAGCAGTTCTTC; CDR3: CASSLAFGLLSYNEQFF
size: NA; V: TRBV9; D: TRBD1; J: TRBJ1-5; DNA: TGTGCCAGCAGCGCAGGGGCAGGGGGCAGGGAGCCCCAGCATTTT; CDR3: CASSAGAGGREPQHF
size: NA; V: TRBV30; D: NA; J: TRBJ1-2; DNA: TGTGCCTGGCGCCGGGGGGTGGGGGACTATGGCTACACCTTC; CDR3: CAWRRGVGDYGYTF
size: few; V: TRBV6-6; D: NA; J: TRBJ2-7; DNA: TGTGCCAGCACCGACTACAGGGGGGGAAGTCTTCACGAGCAGTACTTC; CDR3: CASTDYRGGSLHEQYF
size: NA; V: TRBV7-9; D: TRBD2; J: TRBJ2-1; DNA: TGTGCCAGCACACCCTTAGCGGGAAGTACCAATGAGCAGTTCTTC; CDR3: CASTPLAGSTNEQFF
size: NA; V: TRBV6-5; D: NA; J: TRBJ1-2; DNA: TGTGCCAGCAGCCTGACAGCCTCGGACTATGGCTACACCTTC; CDR3: CASSLTASDYGYTF
size: once; V: TRBV5-1; D: TRBD2; J: TRBJ2-2; DNA: TGCGCCAGCAGCATGACTAGCGGGAACACCGGGGAGCTGTTTTTT; CDR3: CASSMTSGNTGELFF
size: NA; V: TRBV11-3; D: NA; J: TRBJ2-1; DNA: TGTGCCAGCAGCTTAGAGCGGAGAGACTCCTACAATGAGCAGTTCTTC; CDR3: CASSLERRDSYNEQFF
size: NA; V: TRBV5-7; D: TRBD1; J: TRBJ1-4; DNA: TGTGCCAGCAGCTTGTGCCAGGGGGGTGAAAAACTGTTTTTT; CDR3: CASSLCQGGEKLFF
size: NA; V: TRBV2; D: TRBD1; J: TRBJ2-7; DNA: TGTGCCAGCAGTGAACAACAGGGGCCCTACGAGCAGTACTTC; CDR3: CASSEQQGPYEQYF
size: few; V: TRBV5-1; D: TRBD2; J: TRBJ2-7; DNA: TGCGCCAGCAGCTTACGGACTAGCGGGAGTTCCTACGAGCAGTACTTC; CDR3: CASSLRTSGSSYEQYF
size: NA; V: TRBV18; D: NA; J: TRBJ1-3; DNA: TGTGCCAGCTCACACGGGTACTCTGGAAACACCATATATTTT; CDR3: CASSHGYSGNTIYF
size: NA; V: TRBV30; D: TRBD1; J: TRBJ1-1; DNA: TGTGCCTGGAGGGAACAGGGGGCAAACACTGAAGCTTTCTTT; CDR3: CAWREQGANTEAFF
size: NA; V: TRBV11-2; D: TRBD1; J: TRBJ2-5; DNA: TGTGCCAGCAGCCCGCAGACAGGGAATGGGGCAGAGACCCAGTACTTC; CDR3: CASSPQTGNGAETQYF
size: once; V: TRBV5-3; D: TRBD1; J: TRBJ2-1; DNA: TGTGCCAGAAGCTCTCTCAGGGGGAGCTCCTACAATGAGCAGTTCTTC; CDR3: CARSSLRGSSYNEQFF
size: NA; V: TRBV18; D: NA; J: TRBJ2-2; DNA: TGTGCCAGCTCACCACCGGGGAGACAGGAAATCACCGGGGAGCTGTTTTTT; CDR3: CASSPPGRQEITGELFF
size: NA; V: TRBV5-1; D: TRBD1; J: TRBJ2-1; DNA: TGCGCCAGCAGCTTGGCCGGGGACAGCAACAATGAGCAGTTCTTC; CDR3: CASSLAGDSNNEQFF
size: once; V: TRBV5-1; D: TRBD2; J: TRBJ2-7; DNA: TGCGCCAGCAGCGGGACTAGCGGGTCCTACGAGCAGTACTTC; CDR3: CASSGTSGSYEQYF
size: few; V: TRBV19; D: NA; J: TRBJ1-2; DNA: TGTGCCAGTAAGCGTCCGGGGTTAGGCGGCTACACCTTC; CDR3: CASKRPGLGGYTF
size: NA; V: TRBV4-2; D: TRBD1; J: TRBJ1-5; DNA: TGTGCCAGCAGCCAAGACTCTAGGACAGGGCACAATCAGCCCCAGCATTTT; CDR3: CASSQDSRTGHNQPQHF
size: NA; V: TRBV19; D: NA; J: TRBJ1-2; DNA: TGTGCCAGTAGTATTCGGGACAACCTTGGCTACACCTTC; CDR3: CASSIRDNLGYTF
size: NA; V: TRBV11-3; D: TRBD1; J: TRBJ2-1; DNA: TGTGCCAGCAGCCTACGAGGGACAGGGGGCAATGAGCAGTTCTTC; CDR3: CASSLRGTGGNEQFF
size: NA; V: TRBV9; D: TRBD2; J: TRBJ2-2; DNA: TGTGCCAGCAGCGCGGGAGGGACCGGGGAGCTGTTTTTT; CDR3: CASSAGGTGELFF
size: NA; V: TRBV6-6; D: TRBD1; J: TRBJ1-2; DNA: TGTGCCAGCAGGCAACTCCGACAGGGCACTAACTATGGCTACACCTTC; CDR3: CASRQLRQGTNYGYTF
size: NA; V: TRBV29-1; D: NA; J: TRBJ2-5; DNA: TGCAGCGCTCAAAGACTAGTCCAAGAGACCCAGTACTTC; CDR3: CSAQRLVQETQYF
size: once; V: TRBV13; D: NA; J: TRBJ2-7; DNA: TGTGCCAGCAGCTTACGACGGGAAGACTACGAGCAGTACTTC; CDR3: CASSLRREDYEQYF
size: NA; V: TRBV18; D: NA; J: TRBJ2-3; DNA: TGTGCCAGCTCACCACCTCAGGTGCCAGATACGCAGTATTTT; CDR3: CASSPPQVPDTQYF
size: NA; V: TRBV27; D: NA; J: TRBJ1-2; DNA: TGTGCCAGCAGTTTTATGGACAGCTATGGCTACACCTTC; CDR3: CASSFMDSYGYTF
size: NA; V: TRBV4-2; D: NA; J: TRBJ2-4; DNA: TGTGCCAGCAGCCAAAACCCCGCGTCAAACCAGGGCAAAAACATTCAGTACTTC; CDR3: CASSQNPASNQGKNIQYF
size: NA; V: TRBV11-2; D: TRBD2; J: TRBJ2-1; DNA: TGTGCCAGCAGCTTACTGGGGGGGGCCTACAATGAGCAGTTCTTC; CDR3: CASSLLGGAYNEQFF
size: NA; V: TRBV25-1; D: NA; J: TRBJ1-2; DNA: TGTGCCAGCAGTCTCGGGGGAGGAGGCTACACCTTC; CDR3: CASSLGGGGYTF
size: NA; V: TRBV19; D: TRBD1; J: TRBJ1-5; DNA: TGTGCCAGTAGTCACAGGGGAGCTCGGAATCAGCCCCAGCATTTT; CDR3: CASSHRGARNQPQHF
size: NA; V: TRBV4-3; D: TRBD2; J: TRBJ2-5; DNA: TGCGCCAGCAGCCAAGAGTACGGGGGGTGGGAGACCCAGTACTTC; CDR3: CASSQEYGGWETQYF
size: NA; V: TRBV28; D: NA; J: TRBJ2-2; DNA: TGTGCCAGCAGCCGGGAGAACTTGAACACCGGGGAGCTGTTTTTT; CDR3: CASSRENLNTGELFF
size: once; V: TRBV11-2; D: NA; J: TRBJ1-5; DNA: TGTGCCAGCAGCTTAGAGCGCAATAGCAATCAGCCCCAGCATTTT; CDR3: CASSLERNSNQPQHF
size: NA; V: TRBV5-6; D: TRBD1; J: TRBJ2-3; DNA: TGTGCCAGCAGCTCGACAGGGGTTCGCACAGATACGCAGTATTTT; CDR3: CASSSTGVRTDTQYF
size: NA; V: TRBV6-5; D: NA; J: TRBJ2-2; DNA: TGTGCCAGCAGTTACAGCGGTACTAACACCGGGGAGCTGTTTTTT; CDR3: CASSYSGTNTGELFF
size: NA; V: TRBV19; D: NA; J: TRBJ2-5; DNA: TGTGCCAGTAGTACCCTCGGGGGACCAGAGACCCAGTACTTC; CDR3: CASSTLGGPETQYF
size: NA; V: TRBV9; D: TRBD1; J: TRBJ2-7; DNA: TGTGCCAGCAGCGTAGGAGGGACAGGTGAAATCTACGAGCAGTACTTC; CDR3: CASSVGGTGEIYEQYF
size: NA; V: TRBV30; D: TRBD1; J: TRBJ2-3; DNA: TGTGCCTGGATGAGGGGGCCACGGGATACGCAGTATTTT; CDR3: CAWMRGPRDTQYF
size: once; V: TRBV5-6; D: NA; J: TRBJ2-1; DNA: TGTGCCAGCTGCCACCCCATAGCGGAGACAAACAATGAGCAGTTCTTC; CDR3: CASCHPIAETNNEQFF
size: NA; V: TRBV6-1; D: NA; J: TRBJ2-3; DNA: TGTGCCAGCAGTGCGGCTTGGACTAGCACAGATACGCAGTATTTT; CDR3: CASSAAWTSTDTQYF
size: NA; V: TRBV10-2; D: NA; J: TRBJ1-1; DNA: TGCGCCAGCAGTGACAGGGGATGGACTGAAGCTTTCTTT; CDR3: CASSDRGWTEAFF
size: NA; V: TRBV4-2; D: NA; J: TRBJ2-7; DNA: TGTGCCAGCAGCCAAGATGGGGGGATAGACGAGCAGTACTTC; CDR3: CASSQDGGIDEQYF
size: few; V: TRBV9; D: TRBD2; J: TRBJ2-1; DNA: TGTGCCAGCAGCTTCAGACTAGCGGGGTGGAACAATGAGCAGTTCTTC; CDR3: CASSFRLAGWNNEQFF
size: few; V: TRBV4-2; D: NA; J: TRBJ2-7; DNA: TGTGCCAGCAGCCCAACAGGTTACGAGCAGTACTTC; CDR3: CASSPTGYEQYF
size: NA; V: TRBV6-5; D: NA; J: TRBJ2-3; DNA: TGTGCCAGCCGAGGGTGGGATACGCAGTATTTT; CDR3: CASRGWDTQYF
size: NA; V: TRBV7-3; D: NA; J: TRBJ1-6; DNA: TGTGCCAGCAGCTTAACCCGGTTCAATTCACCCCTCCACTTT; CDR3: CASSLTRFNSPLHF
size: once; V: TRBV19; D: TRBD1; J: TRBJ1-1; DNA: TGTGCCAGTAGTATAGGGTCGGGACAGGGGGGGACTGAAGCTTTCTTT; CDR3: CASSIGSGQGGTEAFF
size: NA; V: TRBV19; D: NA; J: TRBJ1-2; DNA: TGTGCCAGTAGTATGGAGGGCAGGCCCAACTATGGCTACACCTTC; CDR3: CASSMEGRPNYGYTF
size: NA; V: TRBV5-1; D: NA; J: TRBJ1-2; DNA: TGCGCCAGCAGCTTGGGCAACCCAGGGGCCTCTGGCTACACCTTC; CDR3: CASSLGNPGASGYTF
size: few; V: TRBV19; D: NA; J: TRBJ2-5; DNA: TGTGCCAGTAGTACACCCTCGTATGGAGAAGAGACCCAGTACTTC; CDR3: CASSTPSYGEETQYF
size: NA; V: TRBV6-5; D: NA; J: TRBJ2-7; DNA: TGTGCCAGCAACCCTCAGGGCAGGCACGTTTACGAGCAGTACTTC; CDR3: CASNPQGRHVYEQYF
size: few; V: TRBV11-3; D: TRBD2; J: TRBJ2-7; DNA: TGTGCCAGCAGCTTCGCTAGCGGCTCCTACGAGCAGTACTTC; CDR3: CASSFASGSYEQYF
size: NA; V: TRBV27; D: TRBD1; J: TRBJ1-2; DNA: TGTGCCAGCAGTAACAGGGGATTGGATTTGAATGGCTACACCTTC; CDR3: CASSNRGLDLNGYTF